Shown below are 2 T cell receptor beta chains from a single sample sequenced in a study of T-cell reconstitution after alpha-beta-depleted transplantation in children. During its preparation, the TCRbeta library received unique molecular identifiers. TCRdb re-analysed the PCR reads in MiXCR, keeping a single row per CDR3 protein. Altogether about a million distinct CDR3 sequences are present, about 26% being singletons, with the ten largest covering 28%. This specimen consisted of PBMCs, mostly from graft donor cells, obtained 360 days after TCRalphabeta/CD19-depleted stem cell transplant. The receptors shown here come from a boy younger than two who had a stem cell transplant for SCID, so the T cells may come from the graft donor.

In DNA, the CDR3 is TGTGCCAGCAGCGTAGTGGGTGGGGGGGAGACCCAGTACTTC. Protein product: CASSVVGGGETQYF. This chain links TRBV9 with TRBJ2-5; TRBD2 might be the D (6 bases). The CDR3 extends over 14 amino acids. Trimming stripped 0 bases from V and 5 bases from J, with 11 bases between. The germline CDR1 and CDR2 sequences are SGDLS and YYNGEE.

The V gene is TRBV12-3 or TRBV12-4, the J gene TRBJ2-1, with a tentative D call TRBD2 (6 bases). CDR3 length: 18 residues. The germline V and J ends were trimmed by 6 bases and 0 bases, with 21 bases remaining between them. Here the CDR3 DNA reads TGTGCCAGCAGCTATCGGGGGTCAGGTCCGAGCTCCTACAATGAGCAGTTCTTC. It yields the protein CASSYRGSGPSSYNEQFF.